These T cell receptor beta chains were read from a single sample in a study of shared clonotypes between healthy human individuals. Produced via immunoSEQ multiplex PCR; TCRdb's table is partial and in-frame only. The sample lists more than 1,200,000 clones; 97% to 99% were seen once. Sample: naive CD4+ T cells sorted from blood. The receptors derive from a man aged 25 to 40 in good health. Both conserved end residues are part of each CDR3. A D gene is named only where the DNA matches it firmly. Expanded clones get a size class; other rows say once, few or many, or leave the size out.

TRBJ1-2 | TRBD1 | TRBV5-4 | . | CASSLRLISTGEDGYTF | TGTGCCAGCAGCTTGAGGCTCATAAGTACAGGGGAGGATGGCTACACCTTC
TRBJ2-7 | TRBD2 | TRBV6-5 | . | CASSYASGRAYEQYF | TGTGCCAGCAGTTACGCATCCGGGAGGGCCTACGAGCAGTACTTC
TRBJ2-2 | . | TRBV5-1 | . | CASSLGGEGELFF | TGCGCCAGCAGCTTGGGCGGAGAGGGGGAGCTGTTTTTT
TRBJ1-5 | TRBD1 | TRBV2 | once | CASSQGALPTQPQHF | TGTGCCAGCAGTCAGGGGGCCCTCCCGACTCAGCCCCAGCATTTT
TRBJ1-4 | TRBD1 | TRBV7-9 | . | CASSRGQGADAEKLFF | TGTGCCAGCAGCAGGGGACAGGGGGCTGATGCTGAAAAACTGTTTTTT
TRBJ2-3 | . | TRBV7-9 | . | CASSSWGIDTQYF | TGTGCCAGCAGCTCGTGGGGCATAGATACGCAGTATTTT
TRBJ2-7 | TRBD1 | TRBV29-1 | . | CSALPRTGGHEQYF | TGCAGCGCCCTGCCGAGGACAGGGGGCCACGAGCAGTACTTC
TRBJ2-3 | TRBD2 | TRBV7-2 | . | CASSGTSGRYADTQYF | TGTGCCAGCAGCGGGACTAGCGGGAGGTATGCAGATACGCAGTATTTT
TRBJ2-7 | . | TRBV28 | . | CASSLDYEQYF | TGTGCCAGCAGTTTAGACTACGAGCAGTACTTC
TRBJ1-1 | . | TRBV23-1 | . | CAISSLFRDIPHTEAFF | TGCGCCATCTCTTCTCTCTTCCGAGACATACCTCACACTGAAGCTTTCTTT
TRBJ1-4 | . | TRBV21-1 | . | CASSKDRRGEKLFF | TGTGCCAGCAGCAAGGACAGAAGGGGGGAAAAACTGTTTTTT
TRBJ1-1 | . | TRBV20-1 | . | CSATQGAFF | TGCAGTGCTACGCAGGGTGCTTTCTTT
TRBJ2-2 | . | TRBV28 | . | CASSFGTFTGELFF | TGTGCCAGCAGTTTTGGGACTTTCACCGGGGAGCTGTTTTTT
TRBJ1-2 | TRBD1 | TRBV9 | once | CASSVVQGAGYGYTF | TGTGCCAGCAGCGTAGTACAGGGGGCTGGCTATGGCTACACCTTC
TRBJ2-2 | . | TRBV5-1 | . | CATSLDTGELFF | TGCGCGACGTCCTTGGACACCGGGGAGCTGTTTTTT
TRBJ1-3 | . | TRBV18 | . | CASSPTHVDTIYF | TGTGCCAGCTCACCTACTCACGTGGACACCATATATTTT
TRBJ2-7 | TRBD1 | TRBV11-2 | once | CASSPYGTGGHEQYF | TGTGCCAGCAGCCCTTACGGGACAGGGGGCCACGAGCAGTACTTC
TRBJ2-1 | . | TRBV5-4 | . | CASSGAPGPSYNEQFF | TGTGCCAGCAGCGGCGCCCCGGGACCATCCTACAATGAGCAGTTCTTC
TRBJ1-1 | . | TRBV2 | once | CASSVRVVNTEAFF | TGTGCCAGCAGTGTCAGGGTGGTGAACACTGAAGCTTTCTTT
TRBJ1-5 | . | TRBV28 | once | CASSFTGSRFLGQPQHF | TGTGCCAGCAGTTTTACAGGGTCCCGCTTTTTGGGTCAGCCCCAGCATTTT
TRBJ2-1 | . | TRBV4-2 | . | CASSLEAVQFF | TGTGCCAGCAGCCTCGAGGCCGTTCAGTTCTTC
TRBJ2-7 | TRBD2 | TRBV27 | . | CASSLSLSSGRSYEQYF | TGTGCCAGCAGTTTATCGCTGTCTAGCGGGAGGTCCTACGAGCAGTACTTC
TRBJ2-4 | TRBD1 | TRBV11-2 | . | CASSSGQGEDIQYF | TGTGCCAGCAGCTCTGGACAGGGGGAGGACATTCAGTACTTC
TRBJ1-1 | . | TRBV29-1 | . | CSVGGRVNTEAFF | TGCAGCGTTGGTGGCAGGGTGAACACTGAAGCTTTCTTT
TRBJ1-5 | TRBD1 | TRBV2 | . | CARCGTGWQPQHF | TGTGCCAGATGTGGGACAGGGTGGCAGCCCCAGCATTTT
TRBJ2-5 | TRBD2 | TRBV7-3 | . | CASSLRGGETQYF | TGTGCCAGCAGCCTCCGGGGAGGGGAGACCCAGTACTTC
TRBJ2-7 | TRBD1 | TRBV18 | . | CASSPYGQGTTYEQYF | TGTGCCAGCTCACCATACGGACAGGGAACCACCTACGAGCAGTACTTC
TRBJ1-1 | . | TRBV6-5 | once | CASSPLVVGAEAFF | TGTGCCAGCAGTCCCTTAGTGGTCGGGGCTGAAGCTTTCTTT
TRBJ2-7 | . | TRBV7-6 | . | CASSLGAAGLIGYEQYF | TGTGCCAGCAGCTTAGGAGCGGCGGGCCTGATAGGCTACGAGCAGTACTTC
TRBJ2-7 | TRBD1 | TRBV11-3 | . | CASSLRGTGGAGVRHEQYF | TGTGCCAGCAGCTTACGGGGGACAGGGGGCGCGGGAGTTAGGCACGAGCAGTACTTC
TRBJ2-1 | TRBD2 | TRBV9 | . | CASSVVAGGRNEQFF | TGTGCCAGCAGCGTAGTAGCGGGGGGGCGGAATGAGCAGTTCTTC
TRBJ1-3 | TRBD1 | TRBV4-3 | . | CASSQDGTGVNTIYF | TGCGCCAGCAGCCAAGACGGGACAGGGGTTAACACCATATATTTT
TRBJ2-5 | . | TRBV5-1 | . | CASSAGVQETQYF | TGCGCCAGCAGCGCTGGCGTACAAGAGACCCAGTACTTC